The 31 T cell receptor beta chains in this list originate from one sample, sequenced in a study of CD8 T cells in ankylosing spondylitis. Using its own MiXCR run on the 5' RACE reads, TCRdb lists one record per CDR3 protein. In the table there are some 200,000 distinct CDR3 sequences, 18% of which are singletons. Sequencing used blood, either unsorted or a sorted T cell fraction (not recorded which). All receptors come from a male donor between 5 and 29 years old with ankylosing spondylitis or in good health (not recorded which).

This clonotype was seen many times. The CDR3 loop is CSASRGPGTGELFF. The CDR3 nucleotides are TGCAGTGCTAGCAGGGGGCCAGGGACCGGGGAGCTGTTTTTT. V is TRBV20-1 and J is TRBJ2-2; 8 nucleotides match TRBD1. The CDR3 loop spans 14 amino acids. J lost 5 bases, V lost 3 bases, and 5 bases had no gene match. Per the germline V gene, CDR1 is DFQATT and CDR2 is SNEGSKA (reference sequence).

This clonotype has ten or more counts. The chain couples TRBV5-1 to TRBJ1-4; no clear D gene. Trimming pared 6 bases from V and 7 bases from J, leaving 19 bases between. CDR1 is SGHRS and CDR2 is YFSETQ in the germline V gene. There are 15 residues in the CDR3. CDR3 amino acids: CASNVSPFQTEKLFF. As DNA, the CDR3 is TGCGCCAGCAATGTTTCTCCTTTCCAAACTGAAAAACTGTTTTTT. The full variable domain, rest sourced from reference TRBV5-1 and TRBJ1-4, is KAGVTQTPRYLIKTRGQQVTLSCSPISGHRSVSWYQQTPGQGLQFLFEYFSETQRNKGNFPGRFSGRQFSNSRSEMNVSTLELGDSALYLCASNVSPFQTEKLFFGSGTQLSVL.

V gene TRBV6-2 or TRBV6-3 combines with J gene TRBJ2-3, with D perhaps TRBD2 (6 bases). This CDR3 is built from 17 residues. Deletions cut 2 bases from V and 2 bases from J, with 17 bases between. Germline lookup yields CDR1 MNHEY and CDR2 SVGEGT. The CDR3 spells CASSYVPGRLDTDTQYF. CDR3 DNA: TGTGCCAGCAGTTACGTGCCGGGTCGACTAGACACAGATACGCAGTATTTT.

In its sample, this clonotype was seen a few times. The chain carries TRBV18 and TRBJ2-7; 12 bases are shared with TRBD2. Germline CDR1 and CDR2: KGHSH and LQKENI. The ends lost 3 bases at V and 4 bases at J; junction bases unmatched: 1. This CDR3 is 14 amino acids long. CDR3 in DNA: TGTGCCAGCTCACCTACTAGCGGGAGGTACGAGCAGTACTTC. This encodes CASSPTSGRYEQYF.

This clonotype was picked up many times. V is TRBV7-2 and J is TRBJ2-2, with TRBD1 matching 8 bases. The CDR3 spans 19 residues. Germline V gene sequence: CDR1 SGHTA, CDR2 FQGNSA. Germline trimming cut 5 bases from V and 6 bases from J; bases unmatched to any gene: 20. This CDR3 reads CASSARPDRENGWAGELFF. The CDR3 DNA follows: TGTGCCAGCAGCGCCCGCCCGGACAGGGAAAATGGTTGGGCCGGGGAGCTGTTTTTT.

V is TRBV7-9 and J is TRBJ2-7, with D maybe TRBD2 (5 bases). The CDR3 is 14 residues long. Looked up from germline, CDR1 is SEHNR and CDR2 is FQNEAQ (reference sequence). V dropped 5 bases and J dropped 0 bases, with 11 bases sitting between them. The CDR3 DNA reads as TGTGCCAGCAGCCCTCCGGGGAGCTCCTACGAGCAGTACTTC. This codes for CASSPPGSSYEQYF.

The chain carries TRBV24-1 and TRBJ2-1, with 10 bases lining up with TRBD2. Germline V gene data show CDR1 as KGHDR and CDR2 as SFDVKD. V shed 0 bases and J 7 bases; nucleotides not matched to a gene: 5. This CDR3 is built from 16 residues. CDR3: CATSDLSSGRVNEQFF. As DNA, the CDR3 is TGTGCCACCAGTGATTTGTCTAGCGGGAGAGTGAATGAGCAGTTCTTC.

The gene calls are TRBV29-1 and TRBJ1-2, with a possible D match to TRBD1 (6 bases). V was cut by 6 bases and J by 8 bases, with 16 bases left in between. CDR3 length equals 12 residues. Germline CDR1 SQVTM, CDR2 ANQGSEA. Here the CDR3 reads CSVAGHVNGYTF. The DNA for the CDR3 is TGCAGCGTAGCGGGACACGTAAACGGCTACACCTTC. Based on the CDR3 plus reference TRBV29-1 and TRBJ1-2, the full variable domain is SAVISQKPSRDICQRGTSLTIQCQVDSQVTMMFWYRQQPGQSLTLIATANQGSEATYESGFVIDKFPISRPNLTFSTLTVSNMSPEDSSIYLCSVAGHVNGYTFGSGTRLTVV.

At least ten counts were recorded for this clonotype. The chain joins TRBV7-6 to TRBJ2-1; D gene unclear. V lost 2 bases to trimming and J lost 8 bases, with 7 bases between them. This CDR3 is 12 amino acids long. Per the germline V gene, CDR1 is SGHVS and CDR2 is FNYEAQ. The CDR3 loop reads CASSLNRDEQFF. In DNA, the CDR3 is TGTGCCAGCAGCTTAAATAGGGATGAGCAGTTCTTC.

The chain carries TRBV7-8 and TRBJ2-5, with TRBD2 matching 12 bases. The J segment lost 5 bases and the V segment lost 2 bases, leaving 12 bases of the junction unmatched. This CDR3 comprises 18 residues. The germline V gene has CDR1 SGHVS and CDR2 FQNEAQ. This CDR3 is CASSLPTSGSGVEETQYF. The CDR3 nucleotides are TGTGCCAGCAGCTTACCGACTAGCGGGAGTGGAGTAGAGGAGACCCAGTACTTC.

This clonotype occurred many times. V is TRBV6-1 and J is TRBJ1-2; D is unresolved. Germline-derived CDR1 and CDR2 are MNHNS and SASEGT. V lost 3 bases, J lost 6 bases, and 14 bases lay in between. This CDR3 spans 14 amino acids. The CDR3 DNA sequence: TGTGCCAGCAGTGATCGAGGGAAAATCAATGGCTACACCTTC. This encodes CASSDRGKINGYTF.

This clonotype was seen at least ten times. This chain uses TRBV14 with TRBJ2-2; D ambiguous. The length of the CDR3 is 11 residues. CDR1 and CDR2 from the germline V gene are SGHDN and FVKESK. Trimming took off 4 bases at V and 4 bases at J, with 1 base between the two ends. The CDR3 here is CASSPTGELFF. The CDR3, as DNA: TGTGCCAGCAGCCCCACCGGGGAGCTGTTTTTT.

This clonotype has a handful of counts. This sequence joins TRBV20-1 and TRBJ2-7; perhaps TRBD1 as D (5 bases). Between the trimmed V and J ends, which lost 3 bases and 2 bases, there was a span of 11 bases. CDR1 is DFQATT and CDR2 is SNEGSKA in the germline V gene (reference sequence). The CDR3 is 13 residues long. CDR3 DNA: TGCAGTGCTAGCAGAGACAGTCCCTACGAGCAGTACTTC. This sequence encodes CSASRDSPYEQYF.

This clonotype was recorded many times. The chain uses TRBV11-1 and TRBJ2-1, with TRBD2 matching over 8 bases. Germline V CDR1 and CDR2: SGHAT, FQDESV (reference sequence). The CDR3 runs 15 residues. Germline trimming cut 6 bases from V and 1 base from J; bases unmatched to any gene: 5. The CDR3 DNA follows: TGTGCCAGCAGGAACGAGCGGGGGTCCTACAATGAGCAGTTCTTC. Its protein product is CASRNERGSYNEQFF.

This clonotype occurred many times. This rearrangement joins TRBV7-9 to TRBJ2-1; D possibly corresponds to TRBD2 (5 bases). V lost 7 bases to trimming and J lost 1 base, with 14 bases between them. Germline V lookup: CDR1 SEHNR, CDR2 FQNEAQ (reference sequence). CDR3 length: 15 residues. The CDR3 nucleotides are TGTGCCAGCATTGGAGGATTGCGGTCCTACAATGAGCAGTTCTTC. This sequence encodes CASIGGLRSYNEQFF.

This clonotype was counted ten times or more. The chain joins TRBV29-1 to TRBJ2-2; TRBD1 matches at 8 bases. J lost 3 bases, V lost 7 bases, and 1 base had no gene match. CDR1 is SQVTM, CDR2 ANQGSEA, per germline. This CDR3 comprises 12 residues. The CDR3 DNA follows: TGCAGCGCGACAGGGGACACCGGGGAGCTGTTTTTT. It encodes CSATGDTGELFF.

At least ten counts were recorded for this clonotype. The CDR3 nucleotides read TGTGCCAGCAGACAAGCGGGAGTGTACAATGAGCAGTTCTTC. Translation: CASRQAGVYNEQFF. This rearrangement joins TRBV6-5 to TRBJ2-1; the match to TRBD2 covers 8 bases. This CDR3 is 14 amino acids long. Germline V gene sequence: CDR1 MNHEY, CDR2 SVGAGI. Trimming cost V 6 bases and J 4 bases; bases outside gene matches: 5.

V usage is TRBV7-9 and J usage is TRBJ1-2; 8 nucleotides match TRBD1. The V gene's germline CDR1 is SEHNR and CDR2 FQNEAQ (reference sequence). This CDR3 region has 12 residues. Losses at the gene ends were 5 bases for V and 8 bases for J; bases not matched to a gene: 4. The CDR3 nucleotides are TGTGCCAGCAGCCCGACAGGGGAAGGCTACACCTTC. It yields the protein CASSPTGEGYTF.

Many counts were recorded for this clonotype. This sequence joins TRBV27 and TRBJ2-3; the match to TRBD2 covers 8 bases. With V trimmed by 9 bases and J by 6 bases, 2 bases remained unmatched. Germline CDR1 reads MNHEY; CDR2 reads SMNVEV (reference sequence). The CDR3 contains 11 residues. CDR3 loop: CASSGGDTQYF. The CDR3 coding sequence is TGTGCCAGTTCGGGGGGGGATACGCAGTATTTT.

This clonotype was observed many times. The V call is TRBV12-3 or TRBV12-4, the J call TRBJ2-1; 13 positions agree with TRBD2. CDR3 length: 15 amino acids. Germline trimming cut 5 bases from V and 8 bases from J; bases unmatched to any gene: 6. The CDR3 reads CASSGPGLAGYEQFF. The CDR3 DNA is TGTGCCAGCAGTGGACCGGGACTAGCGGGATATGAGCAGTTCTTC.

The genes are TRBV12-3 or TRBV12-4 and TRBJ2-1; 7 nucleotides line up with TRBD2. Germline trimming cut 2 bases from V and 6 bases from J; bases unmatched to any gene: 7. This CDR3 is built from 15 residues. The CDR3 DNA reads as TGTGCCAGCAGTTTAATCGCTAGCGGAGGCAATGAGCAGTTCTTC. The encoded protein is CASSLIASGGNEQFF.

J is TRBJ2-6 and V is TRBV18, with unresolved D. The V gene lost 3 bases and the J gene lost 4 bases, with 16 bases spanning the gap. CDR3 length: 17 amino acids. The germline V gene has CDR1 KGHSH and CDR2 LQKENI. CDR3 bases: TGTGCCAGCTCACCCCAGCTAGTAGGACGCGGGGCCAACGTCCTGACTTTC. Translated, it gives CASSPQLVGRGANVLTF.

This clonotype was found many times. This chain connects TRBV10-3 to TRBJ2-1, with 10 positions matching TRBD2. Germline loops: CDR1 ENHRY, CDR2 SYGVKD. J gave up 5 bases and V 7 bases, and 5 bases lay outside the gene matches. The CDR3 sequence is 14 residues long. The CDR3 loop reads CAIKGLAPDNEQFF. The CDR3, as DNA: TGTGCCATCAAGGGACTAGCGCCAGACAATGAGCAGTTCTTC.

J is TRBJ2-3 and V is TRBV18; 7 nucleotides agree with TRBD1. The CDR3 totals 16 residues. V gave up 2 bases and J gave up 0 bases; unmatched junction bases: 5. From germline, CDR1 is KGHSH and CDR2 LQKENI. CDR3 residues: CASSPWGQTSTDTQYF. In DNA, the CDR3 is TGTGCCAGCTCACCATGGGGACAGACAAGCACAGATACGCAGTATTTT. The entire variable domain, with the rest obtained from reference TRBV18 and TRBJ2-3, is as follows: NAGVMQNPRHLVRRRGQEARLRCSPMKGHSHVYWYRQLPEEGLKFMVYLQKENIIDESGMPKERFSAEFPKEGPSILRIQQVVRGDSAAYFCASSPWGQTSTDTQYFGPGTRLTVL.

Ten or more counts support this clonotype. The gene calls are TRBV5-1 and TRBJ2-7, with D perhaps TRBD2 (6 bases). This CDR3 region has 14 residues. Germline CDR1 reads SGHRS; CDR2 reads YFSETQ. The germline V and J ends were trimmed by 2 bases and 2 bases, with 11 bases remaining between them. CDR3 nucleotide sequence: TGCGCCAGCAGCTTAAGTAGCGGACCCTACGAGCAGTACGTC. It is translated as CASSLSSGPYEQYV.

This clonotype was recorded many times. J is TRBJ2-7 and V is TRBV9; weak D call: TRBD1 (5 bases). The germline CDR1 and CDR2 sequences are SGDLS and YYNGEE. CDR3 length equals 14 residues. V shed 0 bases and J shed 3 bases, with 10 bases lying between them. This chain's CDR3 is CASSVAWGGYEQYF. The CDR3 bases are TGTGCCAGCAGCGTAGCATGGGGCGGCTACGAGCAGTACTTC.

Ten or more counts support this clonotype. V usage is TRBV4-1 and J usage is TRBJ1-5; 9 bases fit TRBD1. This CDR3 contains 15 residues. V was pared by 2 bases and J by 9 bases, with 8 bases of the junction left unmatched. CDR1 and CDR2 from the germline V gene are MGHRA and YSYEKL. Here the CDR3 DNA reads TGCGCCAGCAGCCAATATCGGACAGGGGCAAGGCCCCAGCATTTT. Translating gives CASSQYRTGARPQHF.

This clonotype was detected a few times. The rearrangement uses TRBV29-1 and TRBJ2-1; 10 bases align to TRBD1. CDR1 is SQVTM, CDR2 ANQGSEA, per germline. This CDR3 region has 13 residues. With 7 bases clipped from V and 8 bases from J, the junction kept 8 bases outside the gene matches. CDR3 sequence: CSAQGTGVHEQFF. Written as DNA, the CDR3 is TGCAGCGCCCAGGGGACAGGGGTCCATGAGCAGTTCTTC.

The sample holds many counts of this clonotype. The rearrangement links TRBV6-6 to TRBJ2-2; TRBD1 is a possible D gene (5 bases). The length of the CDR3 is 15 residues. Germline V CDR1 and CDR2: MNHNY, SVGAGI (reference sequence). The CDR3 DNA reads as TGTGCTACCCAGGGCCCCAGGACCAACACCGGGGAGCTGTTTTTT. Translation gives CATQGPRTNTGELFF.

The rearrangement joins TRBV12-3 or TRBV12-4 to TRBJ2-1, with 10 bases lining up with TRBD2. Trimming took 6 bases from V and 13 from J; bases not matched to a gene: 15. This CDR3 is 15 amino acids long. CDR3 sequence: CASSPPGLAIQGQFF. The CDR3 region has the DNA TGTGCCAGCAGCCCCCCGGGACTAGCGATACAAGGTCAGTTCTTC.

The V gene is TRBV7-3, the J gene TRBJ2-5; 7 nucleotides line up with TRBD1. CDR3 length: 15 amino acids. Germline-derived CDR1 and CDR2 are SGHTA and FQGTGA. V gave up 2 bases and J gave up 2 bases; unmatched junction bases: 5. CDR3 amino acids: CASSLVLGQQETQYF. The CDR3 nucleotides read TGTGCCAGCAGCTTAGTCCTGGGACAGCAAGAGACCCAGTACTTC.